A single sample gave rise to the 26 T cell receptor beta chains below, sequenced in a study of shared clonotypes between healthy human individuals. Clones were read by immunoSEQ multiplex PCR, and TCRdb kept only the in-frame ones, dropping some. Here the sample spans millions of clones, 90% to 95% being singletons. The sequencing sample was made of naive CD4+ T cells sorted from blood. The subset is: CD45RA+ positively selected. All receptors come from a man in his late teens or twenties in good health.

The chain links TRBV5-1 to TRBJ2-1; perhaps TRBD1 as D (5 bases). CDR1 and CDR2 from the germline V gene are SGHRS and YFSETQ. This CDR3 is 13 amino acids long. V lost 3 bases and J lost 12, with 16 bases in between. The CDR3 bases are TGCGCCAGCAGCTCCAGTAGCTTCCAGGGGCAGTTCTTC. This translates into CASSSSSFQGQFF.

V gene TRBV25-1 combines with J gene TRBJ1-2, with D possibly being TRBD1 (5 bases). The CDR3 runs to 17 residues. From germline, CDR1 is MGHDK and CDR2 SYGVNS. Trimming left V 0 bases short and J 1 base short, with 15 bases between. CDR3 in amino acids: CASSEYLEGLDNYGYTF. CDR3 nucleotide sequence: TGTGCCAGCAGTGAATATCTGGAGGGGTTAGATAACTATGGCTACACCTTC.

The gene calls are TRBV2 and TRBJ2-1; 9 bases align to TRBD2. The V gene end was trimmed by 6 bases and the J gene end by 6 bases; junction bases not matched to a gene: 15. This CDR3 spans 17 amino acids. Germline V gives CDR1 SNHLY, CDR2 FYNNEI. The CDR3 DNA reads as TGTGCCAGCAGCCCCTTGCAACGGCGGGGGGGCGGCAATGAGCAGTTCTTC. It is translated as CASSPLQRRGGGNEQFF.

This chain links TRBV6-6 with TRBJ2-3; TRBD2 agrees at 8 bases. This CDR3 has 15 residues. V was clipped by 7 bases and J by 3 bases; unmatched bases: 9. CDR1 and CDR2 (germline): MNHNY, SVGAGI (reference sequence). The CDR3 nucleotides are TGTGCCAGCACCCGGGGCGGGAGGCAGACAGATACGCAGTATTTT. The encoded protein is CASTRGGRQTDTQYF.

This rearrangement joins TRBV10-3 to TRBJ1-2; D is perhaps TRBD1 (5 bases). V was cut by 4 bases and J by 1 base, with 13 bases left in between. Germline V gene sequence: CDR1 ENHRY, CDR2 SYGVKD. This CDR3 has 15 amino acids. CDR3: CAISGGGSNNYGYTF. The CDR3, as DNA: TGTGCCATCAGTGGGGGGGGTTCGAATAACTATGGCTACACCTTC.

The CDR3 sequence is CASSLASVLRASGSWEQFF. The DNA for the CDR3 is TGTGCCAGCAGCTTAGCATCTGTGTTGAGGGCTAGCGGGAGCTGGGAGCAGTTCTTC. The chain links TRBV11-3 to TRBJ2-1, with 10 bases matching TRBD2. There are 19 residues in the CDR3. Germline trimming cut 1 base from V and 10 bases from J; bases unmatched to any gene: 19. CDR1 SGHNT and CDR2 YENEEA come from the germline V gene.

The chain combines TRBV7-9 with TRBJ2-3; D not certain. From germline, CDR1 is SEHNR and CDR2 FQNEAQ (reference sequence). This CDR3 comprises 15 residues. V was pared by 11 bases and J by 0 bases, with 18 bases between. The CDR3 DNA reads TGTGCCTCCTTCCGGCAGTCCCCTAGCACAGATACGCAGTATTTT. It specifies CASFRQSPSTDTQYF.

The chain carries TRBV5-1 and TRBJ2-3, with 8 bases aligning to TRBD2. V shed 5 bases and J 1 base; nucleotides not matched to a gene: 6. The CDR3 contains 15 residues. The germline gives CDR1 SGHRS, CDR2 YFSETQ. The chain's CDR3 is CASRVAGQGTDTQYF. In DNA form, the CDR3 reads TGCGCCAGCAGGGTAGCGGGGCAGGGCACAGATACGCAGTATTTT. The variable domain in full, with the rest retrieved from reference TRBV5-1 and TRBJ2-3, is KAGVTQTPRYLIKTRGQQVTLSCSPISGHRSVSWYQQTPGQGLQFLFEYFSETQRNKGNFPGRFSGRQFSNSRSEMNVSTLELGDSALYLCASRVAGQGTDTQYFGPGTRLTVL.

The CDR3 here is CASSLTKGNSPLHF. CDR3 DNA sequence: TGTGCCAGCAGCTTAACAAAGGGGAATTCACCCCTCCACTTT. This rearrangement joins TRBV5-4 to TRBJ1-6, with D perhaps matching TRBD1 (5 bases). Between the trimmed V and J ends, which lost 2 bases and 7 bases, there was a span of 10 bases. Germline assignment: CDR1 SGHNT and CDR2 YYREEE (reference sequence). The CDR3 runs 14 residues. The entire variable domain, with the rest obtained from reference TRBV5-4 and TRBJ1-6, is as follows: ETGVTQSPTHLIKTRGQQVTLRCSSQSGHNTVSWYQQALGQGPQFIFQYYREEENGRGNFPPRFSGLQFPNYSSELNVNALELDDSALYLCASSLTKGNSPLHFGNGTRLTVT.

The V and J genes are TRBV18 and TRBJ2-3; D not resolved. The CDR3 sequence is 17 residues long. From germline, CDR1 is KGHSH and CDR2 LQKENI. Trimming stripped 0 bases from V and 3 bases from J, with 16 bases between. The CDR3 DNA sequence: TGTGCCAGCTCACCACCGTTCCTCGGCGGAGATACAGATACGCAGTATTTT. This sequence encodes CASSPPFLGGDTDTQYF.

A word on this clone: Other DNA sequences in this specimen translate into the identical CDR3. The chain joins TRBV6-5 to TRBJ2-1, with a weak D call TRBD1 (5 bases). The germline V and J ends were trimmed by 5 bases and 3 bases, with 8 bases remaining between them. This CDR3 is 13 amino acids long. Germline values: CDR1 MNHEY, CDR2 SVGAGI. The CDR3 DNA is TGTGCCAGCAGTCGAGACAGCTACAATGAGCAGTTCTTC. The encoded protein is CASSRDSYNEQFF.

V usage is TRBV7-9 and J usage is TRBJ1-2; D ambiguous. The CDR3 contains 12 residues. Germline-derived CDR1 and CDR2 are SEHNR and FQNEAQ (reference sequence). The germline V and J ends were trimmed by 1 base and 8 bases, with 8 bases remaining between them. CDR3 sequence reads: CASSLELEGYTF. The CDR3 region has the DNA TGTGCCAGCAGCTTAGAATTGGAAGGCTACACCTTC.

The rearrangement uses TRBV25-1 and TRBJ2-1, with D possibly matching TRBD2 (5 bases). CDR1 and CDR2 from the germline V gene are MGHDK and SYGVNS. Deletions cut 3 bases from V and 7 bases from J, with 13 bases between. This CDR3 comprises 14 residues. Here the CDR3 DNA reads TGTGCCAGCAGTGATCTCATCCGAGGGAATGAGCAGTTCTTC. This encodes CASSDLIRGNEQFF.

In its sample, this clone was seen once. This sequence joins TRBV21-1 and TRBJ2-7; the D call TRBD1 from the table was never checked on the DNA. TRBV21-1 is given as a pseudogene. The length of the CDR3 is 16 residues. CDR3 in amino acids: CASSKAFRDSTYEQYF. Here the CDR3 DNA reads TGTGCCAGCAGCAAAGCCTTCCGGGACAGTACTTACGAGCAGTACTTC.

The V call is TRBV29-1, the J call TRBJ2-3, with 9 nucleotides matching TRBD2. CDR3 length: 14 residues. Trimming removed 4 bases from V and 4 bases from J; junction bases left unmatched: 6. Germline V CDR1 and CDR2: SQVTM, ANQGSEA. As DNA, the CDR3 is TGCAGCGTTGGTGCTTCTAGCGGGGCAGATACGCAGTATTTT. This sequence encodes CSVGASSGADTQYF.

The chain recombines TRBV30 with TRBJ2-3, with D perhaps TRBD1 or TRBD2 (5 bases each). Trimming left V 7 bases short and J 8 bases short, with 16 bases between. The CDR3 totals 12 residues. Germline V gene lookup returns CDR1 GTSNPN and CDR2 SVGIG (reference sequence). The CDR3 region is CASYTAGGTQYF. The CDR3 bases are TGTGCCTCTTACACCGCTGGGGGTACGCAGTATTTT.

The chain employs TRBV7-2 and TRBJ2-3; D call uncertain. Germline CDR1 is SGHTA and CDR2 is FQGNSA. The V and J ends lost 1 base and 4 bases respectively, with 12 bases between them. The CDR3 length is 15 residues. CDR3 sequence reads: CASSLVGARSDTQYF. The CDR3 DNA reads as TGTGCCAGCAGCTTAGTCGGAGCGAGGTCAGATACGCAGTATTTT.

This sequence joins TRBV6-6 and TRBJ1-1, with D hard to call. Germline V gives CDR1 MNHNY, CDR2 SVGAGI (reference sequence). The CDR3 covers 15 residues. V shed 0 bases and J shed 1 base, with 9 bases lying between them. CDR3 sequence: CASSYSPAGNTEAFF. The CDR3 DNA reads as TGTGCCAGCAGTTACTCACCCGCAGGGAACACTGAAGCTTTCTTT.

V usage is TRBV4-1 and J usage is TRBJ1-2; TRBD1 might be the D (5 bases). This CDR3 comprises 16 residues. Germline V gene data show CDR1 as MGHRA and CDR2 as YSYEKL. V was cut by 3 bases and J by 2 bases, with 16 bases left in between. CDR3 loop: CASSHWLQGKNYGYTF. CDR3 DNA sequence: TGCGCCAGCAGCCATTGGCTTCAGGGAAAGAACTATGGCTACACCTTC.

V usage is TRBV25-1 and J usage is TRBJ2-5; no clear D. The closer fit of TRBJ2-7 to the DNA end suggests the J call may be wrong. The germline V gene encodes CDR1 MGHDK and CDR2 SYGVNS. The CDR3 is 12 residues long. The CDR3 sequence: CASGDDSYEQYF. In DNA, the CDR3 is TGTGCCAGCGGAGATGACTCCTACGAGCAGTACTTC.

This clone was observed a single time. The gene calls are TRBV6-1 and TRBJ1-5; 7 bases agree with TRBD1. This CDR3 spans 17 amino acids. The germline V gene encodes CDR1 MNHNS and CDR2 SASEGT. Unmatched junction bases numbered 10, after V lost 2 bases and J lost 3 bases. The CDR3 sequence: CASSELETGYFNQPQHF. CDR3 bases: TGTGCCAGCAGTGAATTAGAGACAGGGTATTTCAATCAGCCCCAGCATTTT.

The rearrangement joins TRBV6-1 to TRBJ1-5; tentative D call: TRBD1 (5 bases). Per germline, CDR1 MNHNS and CDR2 SASEGT. The V gene lost 6 bases and the J gene lost 3 bases, with 12 bases spanning the gap. The CDR3 extends over 14 amino acids. The CDR3 loop reads CASSSGVPNQPQHF. The DNA for the CDR3 is TGTGCCAGCAGCTCGGGGGTACCCAATCAGCCCCAGCATTTT.

DNA for the CDR3: TGTGCCAGCAGTCCCGGGACAGTCCCCTACGAGCAGTACTTC. This codes for CASSPGTVPYEQYF. The chain employs TRBV27 and TRBJ2-7; TRBD1 agrees at 7 bases. Germline V gene data show CDR1 as MNHEY and CDR2 as SMNVEV (reference sequence). This CDR3 is 14 amino acids long. Losses at the gene ends were 5 bases for V and 2 bases for J; bases not matched to a gene: 6.

The chain is built from TRBV5-1 and TRBJ2-3; 7 bases line up with TRBD2. Unmatched junction bases numbered 10, after V lost 3 bases and J lost 6 bases. The V gene's germline CDR1 is SGHRS and CDR2 YFSETQ. The CDR3 has 15 amino acids. The CDR3 here is CASSSWRGKTDTQYF. The CDR3 nucleotides are TGCGCCAGCAGCTCGTGGCGGGGGAAAACGGATACGCAGTATTTT. Variable domain in full (rest from reference TRBV5-1 and TRBJ2-3): KAGVTQTPRYLIKTRGQQVTLSCSPISGHRSVSWYQQTPGQGLQFLFEYFSETQRNKGNFPGRFSGRQFSNSRSEMNVSTLELGDSALYLCASSSWRGKTDTQYFGPGTRLTVL.

Only one count was recorded for this clone. This chain connects TRBV11-2 to TRBJ1-2; D ambiguous. The germline V gene encodes CDR1 SGHAT and CDR2 FQNNGV. Trimming removed 1 base at V and 8 bases at J, with 8 bases between. The CDR3 spans 12 residues. CDR3 sequence (DNA): TGTGCCAGCAGCTTAGCCCGCGCGGGCTACACCTTC. Amino acids: CASSLARAGYTF.

This rearrangement joins TRBV20-1 to TRBJ1-1; 7 bases agree with TRBD1. The CDR3 has 11 residues. The germline gives CDR1 DFQATT, CDR2 SNEGSKA (reference sequence). The J segment lost 10 bases and the V segment lost 4 bases, leaving 6 bases of the junction unmatched. As DNA, the CDR3 is TGCAGTGCTACGAGACAGGGCCTAGCTTTCTTT. Its protein product is CSATRQGLAFF.